This T cell receptor (beta chain) was captured in a study of T-cell memory formation after mild COVID-19. Findings and limits, study-wide: Researchers could not confirm that second-wave clones peaking on day 37 targeted SARS-CoV-2. CM and EM subsets held most contracting CD4+ clones; EMRA held CD8+ ones. CD4+ bias marked clones expanding day 15 to 37, unlike balanced contracting clones.

The CDR3 consists of 14 residues. The germline V gene has CDR1 SGDLS and CDR2 YYNGEE. V shed 4 bases, J shed 7 bases, and the junction held 7 bases outside the gene matches. Remarks on this clonotype: Its antigen is as yet unknown. A clone one base away is much larger, so this may be a read error.

TCRdb reprocessed the 5' RACE reads via MiXCR and lists one record per CDR3 protein. The sample gives tens of thousands of distinct CDR3 sequences, roughly 20% of which show up once; more than 1.5% is in the top ten. This clonotype was sampled from an adult who had mild COVID-19 (a few samples of this study predate the infection). Cell type and time point are not known. The V and J genes are TRBV9 and TRBJ2-7; TRBD1 matches at 11 bases. Sequenced sample: PBMCs or a T cell subset sorted from them (not recorded which). Here the CDR3 DNA reads TGTGCCAGCAGCCACCGGGGACAGGGGGTTGAGCAGTACTTC. Encoded protein: CASSHRGQGVEQYF.